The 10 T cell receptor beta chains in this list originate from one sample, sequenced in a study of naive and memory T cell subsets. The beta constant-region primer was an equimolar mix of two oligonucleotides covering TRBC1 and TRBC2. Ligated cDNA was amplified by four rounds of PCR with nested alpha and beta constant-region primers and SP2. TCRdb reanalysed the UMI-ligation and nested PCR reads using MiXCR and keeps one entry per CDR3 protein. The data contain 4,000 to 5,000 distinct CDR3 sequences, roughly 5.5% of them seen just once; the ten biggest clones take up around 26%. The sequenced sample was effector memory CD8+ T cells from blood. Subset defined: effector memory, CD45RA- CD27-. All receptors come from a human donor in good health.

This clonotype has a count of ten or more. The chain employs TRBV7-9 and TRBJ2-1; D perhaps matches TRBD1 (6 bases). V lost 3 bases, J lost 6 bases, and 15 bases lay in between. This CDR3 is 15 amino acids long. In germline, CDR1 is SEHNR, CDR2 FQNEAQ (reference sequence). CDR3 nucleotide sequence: TGTGCCAGCAGCTTCCACCAGGGGTATGGCAATGAGCAGTTCTTC. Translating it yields CASSFHQGYGNEQFF. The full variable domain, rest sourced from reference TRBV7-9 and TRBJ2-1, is DTGVSQNPRHKITKRGQNVTFRCDPISEHNRLYWYRQTLGQGPEFLTYFQNEAQLEKSRLLSDRFSAERPKGSFSTLEIQRTEQGDSAMYLCASSFHQGYGNEQFFGPGTRLTVL.

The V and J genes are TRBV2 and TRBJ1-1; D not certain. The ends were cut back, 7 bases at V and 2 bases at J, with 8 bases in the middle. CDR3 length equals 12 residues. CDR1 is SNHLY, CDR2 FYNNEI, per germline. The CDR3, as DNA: TGTGCCAGCACACACCTTAACACTGAAGCTTTCTTT. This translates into CASTHLNTEAFF. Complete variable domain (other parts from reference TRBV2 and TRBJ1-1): EPEVTQTPSHQVTQMGQEVILRCVPISNHLYFYWYRQILGQKVEFLVSFYNNEISEKSEIFDDQFSVERPDGSNFTLKIRSTKLEDSAMYFCASTHLNTEAFFGQGTRLTVV.

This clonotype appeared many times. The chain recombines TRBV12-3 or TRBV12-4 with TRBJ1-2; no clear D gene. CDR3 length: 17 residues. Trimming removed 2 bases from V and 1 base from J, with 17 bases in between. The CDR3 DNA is TGTGCCAGCAGTTTACTTGGAGTGAATGAACTTAACTATGGCTACACCTTC. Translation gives CASSLLGVNELNYGYTF.

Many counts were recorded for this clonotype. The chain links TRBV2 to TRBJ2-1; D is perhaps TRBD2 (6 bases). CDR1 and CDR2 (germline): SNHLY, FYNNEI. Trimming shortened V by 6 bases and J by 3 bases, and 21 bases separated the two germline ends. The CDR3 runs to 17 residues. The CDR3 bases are TGTGCCAGCAGGCCCCGGGTTAGCGGTATTATCTACAATGAGCAGTTCTTC. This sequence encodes CASRPRVSGIIYNEQFF.

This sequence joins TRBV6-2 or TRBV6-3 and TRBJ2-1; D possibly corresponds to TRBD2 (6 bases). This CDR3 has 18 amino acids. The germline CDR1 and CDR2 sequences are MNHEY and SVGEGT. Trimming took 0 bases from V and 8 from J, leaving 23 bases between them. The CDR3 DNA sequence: TGTGCCAGCAGTTACTCGATTGGCGGCGGGGAAAATAGGGATGAGCAGTTCTTC. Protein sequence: CASSYSIGGGENRDEQFF.

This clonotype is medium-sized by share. The chain's CDR3 is CASSQESLGGPGSGELFF. CDR3 nucleotides: TGCGCCAGCAGCCAAGAGTCGTTGGGCGGGCCTGGCTCCGGGGAGCTGTTTTTT. This rearrangement joins TRBV4-3 to TRBJ2-2; D possibly corresponds to TRBD2 (5 bases). Trimming stripped 0 bases from V and 6 bases from J, with 20 bases between. Germline V gene lookup returns CDR1 LGHNA and CDR2 YSLEER. This CDR3 region has 18 residues.

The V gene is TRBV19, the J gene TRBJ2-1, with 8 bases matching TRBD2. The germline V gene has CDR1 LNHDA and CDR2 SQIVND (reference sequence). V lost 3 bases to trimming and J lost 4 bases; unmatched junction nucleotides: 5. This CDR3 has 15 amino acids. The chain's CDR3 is CASSIPSGGYNEQFF. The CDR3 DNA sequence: TGTGCCAGTAGTATCCCGAGCGGGGGTTACAATGAGCAGTTCTTC.

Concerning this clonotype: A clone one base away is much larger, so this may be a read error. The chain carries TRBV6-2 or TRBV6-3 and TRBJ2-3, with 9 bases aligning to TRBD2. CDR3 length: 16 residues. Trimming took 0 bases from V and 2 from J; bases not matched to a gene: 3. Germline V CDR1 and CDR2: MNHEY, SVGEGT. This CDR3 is CASSYSAGGDTDTQYF. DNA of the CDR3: TGTGCCAGCAGTTACTCCGCGGGAGGGGACACAGATACGCAGTATTTT.

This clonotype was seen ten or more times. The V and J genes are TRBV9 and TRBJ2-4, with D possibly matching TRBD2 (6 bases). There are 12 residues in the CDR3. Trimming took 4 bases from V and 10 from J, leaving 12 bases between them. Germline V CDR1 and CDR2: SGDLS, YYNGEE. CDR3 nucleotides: TGTGCCAGCAGCCCCCCTGGGGGGATTCAGTACTTC. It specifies CASSPPGGIQYF.

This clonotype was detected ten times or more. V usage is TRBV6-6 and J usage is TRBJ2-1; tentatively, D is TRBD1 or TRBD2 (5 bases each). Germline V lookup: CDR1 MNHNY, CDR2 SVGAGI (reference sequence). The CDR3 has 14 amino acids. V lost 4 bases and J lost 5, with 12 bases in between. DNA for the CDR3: TGTGCCAGCAGTTCGAGGGGCAGCGACAATGAGCAGTTCTTC. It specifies CASSSRGSDNEQFF.